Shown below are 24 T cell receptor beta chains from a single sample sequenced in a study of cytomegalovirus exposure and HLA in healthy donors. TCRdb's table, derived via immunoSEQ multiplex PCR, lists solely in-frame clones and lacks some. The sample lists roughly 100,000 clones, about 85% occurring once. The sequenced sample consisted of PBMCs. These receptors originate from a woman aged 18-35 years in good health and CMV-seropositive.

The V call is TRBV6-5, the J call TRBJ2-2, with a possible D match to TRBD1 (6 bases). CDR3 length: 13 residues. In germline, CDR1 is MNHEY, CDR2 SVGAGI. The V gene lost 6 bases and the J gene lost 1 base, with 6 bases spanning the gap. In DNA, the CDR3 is TGTGCCAGCAGGACAGGGAACACCGGGGAGCTGTTTTTT. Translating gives CASRTGNTGELFF.

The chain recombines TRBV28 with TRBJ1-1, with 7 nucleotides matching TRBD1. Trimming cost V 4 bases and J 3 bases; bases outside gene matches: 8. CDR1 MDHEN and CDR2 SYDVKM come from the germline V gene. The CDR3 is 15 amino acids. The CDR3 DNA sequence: TGTGCCAGCAGTTCCCCAGGGGGTCGGGACACTGAAGCTTTCTTT. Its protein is CASSSPGGRDTEAFF.

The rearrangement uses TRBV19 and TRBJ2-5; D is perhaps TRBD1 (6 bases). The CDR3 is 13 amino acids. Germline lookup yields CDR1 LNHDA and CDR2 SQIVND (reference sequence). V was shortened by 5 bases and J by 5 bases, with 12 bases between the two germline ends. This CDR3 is CASSQTGFETQYF. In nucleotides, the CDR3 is TGTGCCAGTAGTCAGACAGGTTTTGAGACCCAGTACTTC.

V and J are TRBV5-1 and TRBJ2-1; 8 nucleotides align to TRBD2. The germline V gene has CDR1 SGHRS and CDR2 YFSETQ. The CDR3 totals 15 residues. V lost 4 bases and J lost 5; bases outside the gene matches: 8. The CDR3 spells CASSLSGDPNNEQFF. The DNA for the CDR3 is TGCGCCAGCAGCCTTAGCGGGGACCCAAACAATGAGCAGTTCTTC.

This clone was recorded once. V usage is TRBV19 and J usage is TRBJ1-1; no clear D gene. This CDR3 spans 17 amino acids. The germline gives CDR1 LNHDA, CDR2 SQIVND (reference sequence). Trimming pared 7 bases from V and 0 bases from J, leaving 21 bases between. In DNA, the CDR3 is TGTGCCAGTACCTCCTCATCGGGGAGGTGGCTGAACACTGAAGCTTTCTTT. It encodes CASTSSSGRWLNTEAFF.

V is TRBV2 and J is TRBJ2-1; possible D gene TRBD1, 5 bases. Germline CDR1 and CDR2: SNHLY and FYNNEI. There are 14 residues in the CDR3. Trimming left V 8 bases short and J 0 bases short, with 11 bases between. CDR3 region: CASSGLRSYNEQFF. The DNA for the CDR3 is TGTGCCAGCTCAGGGTTACGCTCCTACAATGAGCAGTTCTTC.

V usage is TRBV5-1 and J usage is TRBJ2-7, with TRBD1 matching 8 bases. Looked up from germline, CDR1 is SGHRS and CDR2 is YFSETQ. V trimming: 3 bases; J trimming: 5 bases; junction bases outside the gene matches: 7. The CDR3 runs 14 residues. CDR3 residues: CASSYGQGLDEQYF. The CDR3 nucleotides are TGCGCCAGCAGCTACGGACAGGGTCTGGACGAGCAGTACTTC.

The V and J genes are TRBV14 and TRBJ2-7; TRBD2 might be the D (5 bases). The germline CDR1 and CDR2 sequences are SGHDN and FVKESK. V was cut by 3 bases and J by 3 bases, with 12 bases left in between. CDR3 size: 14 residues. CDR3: CASSHAGRNYEQYF. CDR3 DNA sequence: TGTGCCAGCAGCCATGCGGGCCGGAACTACGAGCAGTACTTC.

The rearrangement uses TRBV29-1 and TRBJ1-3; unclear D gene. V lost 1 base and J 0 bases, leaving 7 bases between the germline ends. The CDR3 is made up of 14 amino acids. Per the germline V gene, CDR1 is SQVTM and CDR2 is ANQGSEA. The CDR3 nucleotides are TGCAGCGTTGAAGGGAGGCTCTCTGGAAACACCATATATTTT. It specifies CSVEGRLSGNTIYF.

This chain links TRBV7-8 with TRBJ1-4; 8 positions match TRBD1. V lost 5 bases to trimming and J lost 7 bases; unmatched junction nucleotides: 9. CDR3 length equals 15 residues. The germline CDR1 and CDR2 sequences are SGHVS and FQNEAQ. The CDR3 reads CASSPGTGKGEKLFF. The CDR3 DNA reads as TGTGCCAGCAGCCCCGGGACAGGAAAGGGTGAAAAACTGTTTTTT.

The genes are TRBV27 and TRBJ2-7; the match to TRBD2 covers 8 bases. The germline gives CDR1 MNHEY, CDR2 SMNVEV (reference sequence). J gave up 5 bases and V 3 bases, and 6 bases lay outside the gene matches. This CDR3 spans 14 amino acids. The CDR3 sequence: CASSFERGSDEQYF. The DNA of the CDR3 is TGTGCCAGCAGTTTTGAGCGGGGGTCCGACGAGCAGTACTTC.

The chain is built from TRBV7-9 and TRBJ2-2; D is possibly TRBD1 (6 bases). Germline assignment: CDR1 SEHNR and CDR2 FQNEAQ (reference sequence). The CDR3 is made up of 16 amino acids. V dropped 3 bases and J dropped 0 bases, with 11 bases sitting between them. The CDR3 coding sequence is TGTGCCAGCAGCTTTGCCGGGACATCGAACACCGGGGAGCTGTTTTTT. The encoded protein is CASSFAGTSNTGELFF.

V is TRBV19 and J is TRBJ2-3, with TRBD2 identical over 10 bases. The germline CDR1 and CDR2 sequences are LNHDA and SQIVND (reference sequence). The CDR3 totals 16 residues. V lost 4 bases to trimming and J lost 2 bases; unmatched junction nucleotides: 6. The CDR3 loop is CASSTIAGGSTDTQYF. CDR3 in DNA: TGTGCCAGTAGTACCATAGCGGGGGGATCCACAGATACGCAGTATTTT.

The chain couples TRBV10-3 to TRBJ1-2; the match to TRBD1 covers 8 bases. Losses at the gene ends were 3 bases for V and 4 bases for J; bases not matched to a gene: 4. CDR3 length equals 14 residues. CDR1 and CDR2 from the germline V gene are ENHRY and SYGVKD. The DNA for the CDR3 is TGTGCCATCAGTGAACAGGGGGAGGGCTATGGCTACACCTTC. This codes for CAISEQGEGYGYTF.

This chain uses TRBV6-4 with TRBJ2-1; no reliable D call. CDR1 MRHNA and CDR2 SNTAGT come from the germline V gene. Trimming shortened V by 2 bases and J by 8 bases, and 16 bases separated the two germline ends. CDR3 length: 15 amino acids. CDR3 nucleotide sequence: TGTGCCAGCAGTGACCTAGGAGTGGGTAACGATGAGCAGTTCTTC. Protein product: CASSDLGVGNDEQFF.

The CDR3 DNA reads as TGCGCCAGCAGCCCCCTGATAGCGGGAGGGTCAGATACGCAGTATTTT. Translated, it gives CASSPLIAGGSDTQYF. The V call is TRBV4-1, the J call TRBJ2-3, with 11 bases matching TRBD2. The CDR3 is made up of 16 amino acids. Trimming took 4 bases from V and 4 from J; bases not matched to a gene: 7. Germline V gives CDR1 MGHRA, CDR2 YSYEKL.

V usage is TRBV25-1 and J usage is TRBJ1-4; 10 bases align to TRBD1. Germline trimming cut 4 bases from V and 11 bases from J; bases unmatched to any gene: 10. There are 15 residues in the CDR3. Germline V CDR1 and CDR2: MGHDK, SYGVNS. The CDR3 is CASSGQDRGESKLFF. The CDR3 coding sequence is TGTGCCAGCAGTGGCCAGGACAGGGGGGAGTCGAAACTGTTTTTT. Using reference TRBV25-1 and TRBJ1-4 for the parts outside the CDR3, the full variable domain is EADIYQTPRYLVIGTGKKITLECSQTMGHDKMYWYQQDPGMELHLIHYSYGVNSTEKGDLSSESTVSRIRTEHFPLTLESARPSHTSQYLCASSGQDRGESKLFFGSGTQLSVL.

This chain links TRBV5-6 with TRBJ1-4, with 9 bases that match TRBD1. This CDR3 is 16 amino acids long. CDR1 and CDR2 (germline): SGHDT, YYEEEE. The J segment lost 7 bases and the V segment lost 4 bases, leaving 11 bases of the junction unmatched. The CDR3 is CASSTQYRGRPEKLFF. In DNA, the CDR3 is TGTGCCAGCAGCACCCAGTACAGGGGGCGTCCTGAAAAACTGTTTTTT.

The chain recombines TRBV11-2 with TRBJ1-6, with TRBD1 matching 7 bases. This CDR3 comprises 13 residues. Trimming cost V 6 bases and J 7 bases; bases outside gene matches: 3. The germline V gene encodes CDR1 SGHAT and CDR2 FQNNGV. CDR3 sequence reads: CASSRTGNSPLHF. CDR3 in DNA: TGTGCCAGCAGTAGGACAGGAAATTCACCCCTCCACTTT.

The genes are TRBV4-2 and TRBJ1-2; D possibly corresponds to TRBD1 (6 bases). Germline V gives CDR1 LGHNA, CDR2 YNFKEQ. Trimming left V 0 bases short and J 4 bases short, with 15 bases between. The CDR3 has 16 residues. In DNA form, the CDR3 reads TGTGCCAGCAGCCAAGAGTGGGGGGGGCACGGCTATGGCTACACCTTC. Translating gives CASSQEWGGHGYGYTF.

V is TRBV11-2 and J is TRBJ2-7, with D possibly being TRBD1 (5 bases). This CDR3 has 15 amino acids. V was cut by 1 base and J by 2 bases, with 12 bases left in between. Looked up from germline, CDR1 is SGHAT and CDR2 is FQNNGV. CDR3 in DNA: TGTGCCAGCAGCTTAGGGCGGACAACTACCTACGAGCAGTACTTC. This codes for CASSLGRTTTYEQYF.

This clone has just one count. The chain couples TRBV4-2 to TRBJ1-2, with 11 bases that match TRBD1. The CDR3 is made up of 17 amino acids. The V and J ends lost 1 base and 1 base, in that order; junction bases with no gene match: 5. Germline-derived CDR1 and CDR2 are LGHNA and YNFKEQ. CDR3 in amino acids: CASSQGTGGSFNYGYTF. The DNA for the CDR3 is TGTGCCAGCAGCCAAGGGACAGGGGGCTCCTTTAACTATGGCTACACCTTC.

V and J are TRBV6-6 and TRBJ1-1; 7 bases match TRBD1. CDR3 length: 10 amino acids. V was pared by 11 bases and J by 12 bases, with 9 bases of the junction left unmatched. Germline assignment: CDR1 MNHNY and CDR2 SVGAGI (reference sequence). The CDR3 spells CAAGGGLPFF. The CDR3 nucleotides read TGTGCCGCAGGGGGAGGATTACCTTTCTTT.

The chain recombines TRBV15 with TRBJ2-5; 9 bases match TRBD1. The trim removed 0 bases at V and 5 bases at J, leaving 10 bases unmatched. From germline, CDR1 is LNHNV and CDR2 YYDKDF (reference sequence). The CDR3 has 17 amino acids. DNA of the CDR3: TGTGCCACCAGCAGAGAGCCGATCGGGGACAGGGATGAGACCCAGTACTTC. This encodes CATSREPIGDRDETQYF.